The source of this T cell receptor (beta chain) is a study of identical twins. This clonotype was seen only a few times. Its antigen is still unknown. The germline CDR1 and CDR2 sequences are SEHNR and FQNEAQ (reference sequence). CDR3 length: 17 amino acids. The junction had 16 bases not matched to a gene; V was cut back by 4 bases and J by 6 bases. General study findings and limits: The presence of invariant MAIT and iNKT cells could partly confound analyses of zero-insertion sequences. Insertions ran lower in abundant cord blood beta clonotypes, though not in memory repertoires.

TCRdb analysed the 5' RACE reads with MiXCR anew, one entry per CDR3 protein. The table records 350,000 to 600,000 distinct CDR3 sequences, over 12% of them present only once. These data also formed part of another study, on yellow fever vaccine responses in identical twins. That source adds: Twins' vaccine T cell response reportedly gave the appearance of partial convergence and partial personalization.

This receptor was identified in a woman aged 18-29 years in good health. This rearrangement joins TRBV7-9 to TRBJ2-7; TRBD1 matches at 9 bases. What was sequenced was CD4+ T cells sorted from blood. CDR3 bases: TGTGCCAGCAGCTACCCCTGTGGGGACAGGGTTGTCTGCGAGCAGTACTTC. Translating it yields CASSYPCGDRVVCEQYF.